The source of this TCR delta chain is a study of gamma-delta chains in newborns, infants, children. This clone was seen only a few times. TCRdb re-processed the reads using CATT. The sample comprises 6,100 or so delta-chain clones, about 14% of which are singletons, and about 23% rests with the top ten. This CDR3 has 19 residues. CDR1 is GEAIGNYY, CDR2 EKD, per germline. With 3 bases clipped from V and 4 bases from J, the junction kept 8 bases outside the gene matches. Sample: blood, taken at baseline. This sequence originates from a child who was a newborn, infant or young child, either healthy, febrile or measles-vaccinated (not recorded which). The chain employs TRDV2 and TRDJ3; 13 bases map to TRDD3. The CDR3 is CACDSLLGDTAWDTRQMFF. CDR3 DNA: TGTGCCTGTGACTCTCTACTGGGGGATACGGCTTGGGACACCCGACAGATGTTTTTC.